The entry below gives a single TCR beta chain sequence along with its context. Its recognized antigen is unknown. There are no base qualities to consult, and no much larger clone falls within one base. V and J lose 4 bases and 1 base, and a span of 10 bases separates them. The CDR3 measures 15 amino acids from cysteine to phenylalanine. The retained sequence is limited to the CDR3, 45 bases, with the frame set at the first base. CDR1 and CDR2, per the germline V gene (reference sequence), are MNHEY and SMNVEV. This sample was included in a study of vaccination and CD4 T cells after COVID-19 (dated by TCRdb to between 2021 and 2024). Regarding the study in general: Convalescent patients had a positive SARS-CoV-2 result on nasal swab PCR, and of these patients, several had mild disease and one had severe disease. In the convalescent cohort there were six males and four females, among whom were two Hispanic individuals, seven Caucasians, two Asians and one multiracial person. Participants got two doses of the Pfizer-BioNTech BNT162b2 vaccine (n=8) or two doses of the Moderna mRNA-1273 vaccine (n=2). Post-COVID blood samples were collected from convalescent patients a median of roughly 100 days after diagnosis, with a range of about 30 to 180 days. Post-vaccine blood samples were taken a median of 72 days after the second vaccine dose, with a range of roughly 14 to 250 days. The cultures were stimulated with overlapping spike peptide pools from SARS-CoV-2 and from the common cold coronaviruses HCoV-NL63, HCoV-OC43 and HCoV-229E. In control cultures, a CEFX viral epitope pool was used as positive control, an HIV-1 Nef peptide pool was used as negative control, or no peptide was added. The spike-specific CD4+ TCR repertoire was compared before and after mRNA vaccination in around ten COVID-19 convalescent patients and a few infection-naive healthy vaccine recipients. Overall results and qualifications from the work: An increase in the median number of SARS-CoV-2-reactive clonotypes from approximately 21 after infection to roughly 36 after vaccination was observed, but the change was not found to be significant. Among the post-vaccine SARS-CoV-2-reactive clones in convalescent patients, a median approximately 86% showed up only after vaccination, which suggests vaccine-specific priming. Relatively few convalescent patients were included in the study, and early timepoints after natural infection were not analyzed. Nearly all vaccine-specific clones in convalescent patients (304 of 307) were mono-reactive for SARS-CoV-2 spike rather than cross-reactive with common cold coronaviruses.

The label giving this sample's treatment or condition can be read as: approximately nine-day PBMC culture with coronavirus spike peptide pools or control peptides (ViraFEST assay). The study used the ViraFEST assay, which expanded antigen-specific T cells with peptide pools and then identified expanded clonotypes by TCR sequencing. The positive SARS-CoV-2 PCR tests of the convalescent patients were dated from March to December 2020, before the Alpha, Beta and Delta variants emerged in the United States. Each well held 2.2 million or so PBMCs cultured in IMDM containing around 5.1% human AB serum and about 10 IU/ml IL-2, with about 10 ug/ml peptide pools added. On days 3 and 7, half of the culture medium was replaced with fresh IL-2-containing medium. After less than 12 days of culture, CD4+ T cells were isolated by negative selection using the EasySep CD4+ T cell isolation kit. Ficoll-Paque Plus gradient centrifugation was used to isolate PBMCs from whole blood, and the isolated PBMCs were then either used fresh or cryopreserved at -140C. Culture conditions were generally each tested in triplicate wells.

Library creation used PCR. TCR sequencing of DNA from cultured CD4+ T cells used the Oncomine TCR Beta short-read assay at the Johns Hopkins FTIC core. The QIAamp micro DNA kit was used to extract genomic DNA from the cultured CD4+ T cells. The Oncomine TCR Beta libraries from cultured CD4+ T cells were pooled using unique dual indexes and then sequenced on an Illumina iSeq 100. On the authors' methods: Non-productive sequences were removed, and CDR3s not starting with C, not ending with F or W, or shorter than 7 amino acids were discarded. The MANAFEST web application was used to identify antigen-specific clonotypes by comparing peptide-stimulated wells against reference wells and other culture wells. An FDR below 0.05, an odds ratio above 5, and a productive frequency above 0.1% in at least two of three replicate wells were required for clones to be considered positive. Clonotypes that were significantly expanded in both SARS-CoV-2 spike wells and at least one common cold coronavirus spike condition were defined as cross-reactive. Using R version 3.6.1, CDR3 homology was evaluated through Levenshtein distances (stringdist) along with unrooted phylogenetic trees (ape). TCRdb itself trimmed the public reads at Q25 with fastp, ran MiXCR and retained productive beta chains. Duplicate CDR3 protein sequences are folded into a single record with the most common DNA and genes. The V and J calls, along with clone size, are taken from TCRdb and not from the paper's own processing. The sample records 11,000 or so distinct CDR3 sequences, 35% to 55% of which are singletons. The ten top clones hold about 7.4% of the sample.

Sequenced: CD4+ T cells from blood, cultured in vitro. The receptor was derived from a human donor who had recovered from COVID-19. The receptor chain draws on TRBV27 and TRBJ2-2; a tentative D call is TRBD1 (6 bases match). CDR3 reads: CASSSPGQNTGELFF. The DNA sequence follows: TGTGCCAGCAGTTCCCCGGGACAGAACACCGGGGAGCTGTTTTTT.